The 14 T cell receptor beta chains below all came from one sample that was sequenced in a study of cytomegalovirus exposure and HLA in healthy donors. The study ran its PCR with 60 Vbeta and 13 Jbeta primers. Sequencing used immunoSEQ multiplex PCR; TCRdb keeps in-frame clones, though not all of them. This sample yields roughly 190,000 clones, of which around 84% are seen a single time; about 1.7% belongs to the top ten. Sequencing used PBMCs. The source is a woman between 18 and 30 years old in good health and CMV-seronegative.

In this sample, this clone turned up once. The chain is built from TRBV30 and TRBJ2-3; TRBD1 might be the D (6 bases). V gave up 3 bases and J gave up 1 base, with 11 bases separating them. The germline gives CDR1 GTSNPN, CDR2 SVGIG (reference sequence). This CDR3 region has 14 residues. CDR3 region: CAWRKAGGTDTQYF. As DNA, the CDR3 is TGTGCCTGGAGGAAGGCAGGGGGCACAGATACGCAGTATTTT.

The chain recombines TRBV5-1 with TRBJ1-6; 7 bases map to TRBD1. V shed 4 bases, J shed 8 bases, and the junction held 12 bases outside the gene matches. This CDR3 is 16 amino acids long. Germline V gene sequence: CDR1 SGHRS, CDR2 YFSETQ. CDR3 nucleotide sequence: TGCGCCAGCAGCACCGGACAGGACTTCACCCATTCACCCCTCCACTTT. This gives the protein CASSTGQDFTHSPLHF. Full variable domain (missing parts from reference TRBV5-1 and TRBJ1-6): KAGVTQTPRYLIKTRGQQVTLSCSPISGHRSVSWYQQTPGQGLQFLFEYFSETQRNKGNFPGRFSGRQFSNSRSEMNVSTLELGDSALYLCASSTGQDFTHSPLHFGNGTRLTVT.

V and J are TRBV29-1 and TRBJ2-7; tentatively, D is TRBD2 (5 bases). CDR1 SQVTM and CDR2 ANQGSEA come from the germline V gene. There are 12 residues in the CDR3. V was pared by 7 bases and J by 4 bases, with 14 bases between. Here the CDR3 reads CSAGNRPYEQYF. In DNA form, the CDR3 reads TGCAGCGCGGGGAACAGACCTTACGAGCAGTACTTC.

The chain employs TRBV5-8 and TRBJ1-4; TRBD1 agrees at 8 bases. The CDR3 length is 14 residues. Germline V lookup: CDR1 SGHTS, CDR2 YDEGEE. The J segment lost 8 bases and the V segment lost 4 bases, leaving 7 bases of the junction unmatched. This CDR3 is CASSADRANEKLFF. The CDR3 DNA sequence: TGTGCCAGCAGCGCGGACAGGGCAAACGAAAAACTGTTTTTT.

The CDR3 protein is CASSYGGTDINYGYTF. Here the CDR3 DNA reads TGTGCCAGCAGTTATGGGGGGACCGACATTAACTATGGCTACACCTTC. V gene TRBV7-9 combines with J gene TRBJ1-2, with a possible D match to TRBD1 (5 bases). The V gene lost 6 bases and the J gene lost 1 base, with 18 bases spanning the gap. Germline CDR1 and CDR2: SEHNR and FQNEAQ (reference sequence). This CDR3 contains 16 residues.

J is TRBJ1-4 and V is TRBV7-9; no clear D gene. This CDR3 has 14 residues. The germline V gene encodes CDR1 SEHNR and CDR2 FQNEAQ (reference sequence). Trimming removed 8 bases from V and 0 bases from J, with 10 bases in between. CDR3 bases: TGTGCCAGCGGAGGGCCCTCAACTAATGAAAAACTGTTTTTT. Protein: CASGGPSTNEKLFF.

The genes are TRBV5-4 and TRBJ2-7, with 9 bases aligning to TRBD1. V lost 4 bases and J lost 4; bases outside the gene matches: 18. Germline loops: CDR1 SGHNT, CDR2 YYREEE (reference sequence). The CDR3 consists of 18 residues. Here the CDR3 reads CASSPHGGPRTGEYEQYF. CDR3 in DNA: TGTGCCAGCAGCCCCCACGGAGGCCCCCGGACAGGGGAATACGAGCAGTACTTC. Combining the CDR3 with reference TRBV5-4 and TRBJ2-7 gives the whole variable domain ETGVTQSPTHLIKTRGQQVTLRCSSQSGHNTVSWYQQALGQGPQFIFQYYREEENGRGNFPPRFSGLQFPNYSSELNVNALELDDSALYLCASSPHGGPRTGEYEQYFGPGTRLTVT.

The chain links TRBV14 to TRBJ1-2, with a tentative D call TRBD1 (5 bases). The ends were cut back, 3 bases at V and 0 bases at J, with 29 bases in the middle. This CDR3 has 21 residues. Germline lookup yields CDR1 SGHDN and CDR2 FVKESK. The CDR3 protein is CASSHPQGDSSLVAPNYGYTF. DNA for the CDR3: TGTGCCAGCAGCCACCCCCAGGGTGACTCTTCTCTCGTGGCTCCTAACTATGGCTACACCTTC. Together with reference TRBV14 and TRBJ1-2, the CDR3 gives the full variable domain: EAGVTQFPSHSVIEKGQTVTLRCDPISGHDNLYWYRRVMGKEIKFLLHFVKESKQDESGMPNNRFLAERTGGTYSTLKVQPAELEDSGVYFCASSHPQGDSSLVAPNYGYTFGSGTRLTVV.

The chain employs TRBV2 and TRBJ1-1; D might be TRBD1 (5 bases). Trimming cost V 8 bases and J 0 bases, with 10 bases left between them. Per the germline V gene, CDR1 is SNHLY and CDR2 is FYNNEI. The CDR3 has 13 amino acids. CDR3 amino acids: CASVRGLNTEAFF. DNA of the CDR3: TGTGCCAGCGTACGGGGGTTGAACACTGAAGCTTTCTTT.

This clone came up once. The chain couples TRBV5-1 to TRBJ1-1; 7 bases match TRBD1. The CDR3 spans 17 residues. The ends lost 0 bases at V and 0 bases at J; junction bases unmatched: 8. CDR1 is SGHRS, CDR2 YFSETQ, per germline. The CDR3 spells CASSLERGLGMNTEAFF. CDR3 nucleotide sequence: TGCGCCAGCAGCTTGGAGAGGGGGCTAGGGATGAACACTGAAGCTTTCTTT.

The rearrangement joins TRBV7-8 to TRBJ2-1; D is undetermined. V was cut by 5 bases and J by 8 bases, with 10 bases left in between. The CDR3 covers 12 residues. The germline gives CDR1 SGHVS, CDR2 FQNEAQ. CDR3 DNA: TGTGCCAGCAGCACTACGCTGGATGAGCAGTTCTTC. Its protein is CASSTTLDEQFF.

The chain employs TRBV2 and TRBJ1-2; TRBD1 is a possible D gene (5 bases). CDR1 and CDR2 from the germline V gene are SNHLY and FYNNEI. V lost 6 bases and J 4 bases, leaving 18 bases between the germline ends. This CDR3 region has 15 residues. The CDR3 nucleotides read TGTGCCAGCAGAGGGGTACCACTACCACTCTATGGCTACACCTTC. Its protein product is CASRGVPLPLYGYTF.

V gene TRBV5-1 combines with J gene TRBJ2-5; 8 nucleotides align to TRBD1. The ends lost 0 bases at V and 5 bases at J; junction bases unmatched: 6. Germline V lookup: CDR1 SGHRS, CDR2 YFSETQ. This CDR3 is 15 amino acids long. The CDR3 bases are TGCGCCAGCAGCTTGGGCTCAGGGGGCCGGGAGACCCAGTACTTC. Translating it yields CASSLGSGGRETQYF.

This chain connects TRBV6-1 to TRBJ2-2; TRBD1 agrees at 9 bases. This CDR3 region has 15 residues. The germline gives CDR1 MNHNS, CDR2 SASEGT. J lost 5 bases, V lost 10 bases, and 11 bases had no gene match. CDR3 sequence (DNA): TGTGCCACCCCCCGGGGGGACAGGGATACCGGGGAGCTGTTTTTT. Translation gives CATPRGDRDTGELFF.